The clone carrying this T cell receptor beta chain was found once. Participants were aged about 18 to 89 years from around 25 US areas. Categorization into cohorts depended on clinical history that participants reported. Here immunoSEQ multiplex PCR was the method, and the copy in TCRdb shows in-frame clones only, minus some. The sample includes fewer than 200,000 clones, roughly 87% of them seen just once. The data derive from a study of blood T cell repertoires in COVID-19. Sequencing input: PBMCs or T cells enriched from blood (not recorded which). The clonotype was recovered from a human donor with acute COVID-19. The donor label of this sample is uncertain.

CDR3 loop: CAWRPPIAAPSYEQYF. The DNA for the CDR3 is TGTGCCTGGAGACCCCCGATAGCGGCTCCTTCCTACGAGCAGTACTTC. The gene calls are TRBV30 and TRBJ2-7; D perhaps matches TRBD2 (6 bases). The V gene's germline CDR1 is GTSNPN and CDR2 SVGIG (reference sequence). The CDR3 sequence is 16 residues long. Trimming shortened V by 3 bases and J by 1 base, and 19 bases separated the two germline ends.